The sequence of this T cell receptor (beta chain) was determined in a study of T cell clonality in common variable immunodeficiency (dated by TCRdb to the mid-2010s). On the study overall, not on this receptor specifically: Even though DNA input was equal, the average per sample came to approximately 74,000 unique sequences for controls compared with about 34,000 for CVID samples. TCRbeta clonality was higher in CVID subjects than in healthy controls (t-test p = 0.018), and the increase was most characteristic of about a third of subjects. Patient heterogeneity within the CVID cohort put limits on correlating repertoire features with clinical complications. CVID subjects shared fewer TCRbeta clones with each other than healthy controls did (p < 0.0001). Reportedly, TCRbeta sequences from CVID had fewer deletions and N-nucleotide insertions, and highly modified clones with 13 or more V deletions were absent from CVID. The authors noted that sequencing repertoires of T cell subpopulations would be needed to clarify what caused the increased clonality in CVID.

Equivalent amounts of genomic DNA from CVID and control samples were used as sequencing input. For every sample, a 60 bp segment covering the rearranged TCRbeta CDR3 region was amplified and then sequenced. The immunoSEQ assay, a bias-corrected multiplex PCR combined with high-throughput sequencing, was used to amplify TCRbeta. The source study handled its data this way. Each unique nucleotide sequence was treated as a clone and annotated with V, D and J genes, copy number and frequency. Sequences were labeled productive if in frame, and non-productive if out of frame or containing stop codons. As previously described, clonality was calculated on the basis of Shannon's entropy. The predicted amino acid sequences of productive clones were used to derive the mean CDR3 Kyte-Doolittle hydropathy. The R hclust function was used to hierarchically cluster scaled V gene usage with Manhattan distance and complete linkage. To assess clone sharing by CDR3 amino acid sequence, 12 repertoires per group were resampled over 100 rounds. The repertoires were searched for 70 published EBV-specific TCRbeta sequences and 200 to 300 published CMV-specific TCRbeta sequences. After a couple of CVID samples that produced fewer than 10,000 sequences were dropped from the analysis, 42 CVID repertoires remained. TCRdb's version of the immuneACCESS table is confined to in-frame rearrangements and falls short of the full clone set. An unresolved V gene accounts for under half of the shortfall where checked; the remainder is of unknown origin. The DNA gave D and trimming, while V, J and clone size come from that table. There are about 19,000 clones in this sample, and none of them is a singleton. The ten largest account for about 6.3% of the sample.

Reading the germline V gene (reference sequence) gives CDR1 LNHDA and CDR2 SQIVND. The CDR3 goes from the cysteine to the phenylalanine over 14 residues. Of the CDR3's DNA, 33 bases were read; they are in frame from base 1. In this sample, this clone turned up a few times. Its antigen specificity is not known. The read ends 3 residues before the CDR3 terminus; that terminus is restored from the germline J gene. CVID was diagnosed by standard criteria: serum IgG, IgA and/or IgM reduced below normal range, plus specific antibody deficiency. There were around 46 subjects in the CVID group (approximately 15 female and about 29 male), ranging in age from 9 to 64 years, with a mean age of 40. Most CVID patients and most healthy controls were of Caucasian heritage. At the time of study participation, every CVID subject had been on replacement immunoglobulin therapy for at least one year. No CVID subject was ill or taking immunomodulatory or immunosuppressive medication when blood was collected. Heparinized peripheral whole blood samples of about 4.5 to 8.5 ml were collected from each donor. TCRbeta CDR3 repertoires were sequenced from genomic DNA of adults with common variable immune deficiency (CVID) and healthy adult controls. Diluted blood was density-centrifuged over Hypaque 1077 or Ficoll-Paque to isolate peripheral blood mononuclear cells. Unsorted mononuclear cells served as the source of genomic DNA, which was extracted either by Qiagen column purification or by a centrifugation-based method.

The receptor's source is a human donor with common variable immunodeficiency. This chain joins TRBV19 to TRBJ1-2; D gene: possibly TRBD1, on 5 matching bases. The sequenced sample consisted of peripheral blood mononuclear cells. Partial CDR3 DNA: TGTGCCAGTAGTATGCGGGGGACGGTTCAAGGC. It codes for CASSMRGTVQG. The entire CDR3 protein is CASSMRGTVQGYTF.